This T cell receptor (beta chain) was identified in a study of cytotoxic CD8 clonotypes in ibrutinib-treated CLL. The study's findings and limits: Public clonotypes (which were uncommon) either contracted or remained stable on treatment. T-cell clonality at baseline went above that of age-matched healthy donors and rose and fell with circulating CD8+ T-cell counts. Clonality rose at ibrutinib response, held steady in sustained remission, and fell toward baseline at progression.

A 1 in 200,000 to 1 in 1 million T cell depth was the sequencing target. Assay: immunoSEQ multiplex PCR; the TCRdb copy retains only in-frame clones and omits some. The sample includes some 200,000 clones, over 60% of them seen just once. The germline gives CDR1 SGHNT, CDR2 YYREEE (reference sequence). V dropped 5 bases and J dropped 2 bases, with 17 bases sitting between them. The CDR3 sequence is 15 residues long. A remark on this clone: Its antigen is currently unknown.

Source: PBMCs, taken after 24 months of ibrutinib treatment. The chain links TRBV5-4 to TRBJ2-7; possible D gene TRBD1, 6 bases. This sequence was found in a human donor with chronic lymphocytic leukemia. The CDR3 DNA reads as TGTGCCAGCAGTTATAAACCCACAGGGACCTACGAGCAGTACTTC. This encodes CASSYKPTGTYEQYF.